This T cell receptor beta chain was observed in a study of OX40 agonist ivuxolimab in advanced cancers. Whole-study context: Subjects had a mean age of roughly 57 years, with a range of 23 to 79; roughly 80% were male.

This table comes from immunoSEQ multiplex PCR, and its TCRdb copy is limited to in-frame clones, with some not included. The sample lists around 99,000 clones, approximately 89% occurring once. Details on this clone: Its specificity is unknown.

Whole-study findings and limits: Researchers did not determine the expanded peripheral T cells' antigen specificity.

CDR3 length: 14 residues. Germline values: CDR1 SGHDN, CDR2 FVKESK. V gave up 2 bases and J gave up 9 bases, with 14 bases separating them. The rearrangement uses TRBV14 and TRBJ1-5, with D possibly TRBD1 on 5 matching bases. The source is an adult with an advanced solid tumor such as melanoma, head and neck, liver or kidney cancer. Material: CD4+ or CD8+ T cells sorted from blood, obtained in a trial of the OX40 agonist ivuxolimab. The CDR3 here is CASSQTRMGRPQHF. The CDR3 nucleotides read TGTGCCAGCAGCCAAACGAGAATGGGGCGGCCCCAGCATTTT.